This is a list of T cell receptor beta chains from one sample in a study of T cell changes during pregnancy in multiple sclerosis. Clones were read by immunoSEQ multiplex PCR, and TCRdb kept only the in-frame ones, dropping some. The sample contains approximately 100,000 clones, almost 95% of which appear only once. Sequenced material: peripheral blood, taken before pregnancy. The source is a female donor with multiple sclerosis, enrolled in a pregnancy study. Both conserved end residues are part of each CDR3. D genes are given only for firm matches. The size of a clone is reported for some rows only, either as once, few or many, or as a class for expanded clones.

-	TRBJ2-1	TRBV18	-	TGTGCCAGCTCACCACCGAGTGCCCCGGGCTCCTACAATGAGCAGTTCTTC	CASSPPSAPGSYNEQFF
TRBD1	TRBJ1-5	TRBV30	-	TGTGCCTGGGGCGTGGGACAGCGCAATCAGCCCCAGCATTTT	CAWGVGQRNQPQHF
TRBD1	TRBJ2-1	TRBV19	-	TGTGCCAGTAGTATAGGACAGGGGGCGCAAGCTGAGCAGTTCTTC	CASSIGQGAQAEQFF
-	TRBJ2-7	TRBV19	-	TGTGCCAGTAGACCACCCGGGACTTACCCCTACGAGCAGTACTTC	CASRPPGTYPYEQYF
-	TRBJ1-2	TRBV6-5	-	TGTGCCAGCAGTTACCCGGGGGGCGCGGGCTACACCTTC	CASSYPGGAGYTF
-	TRBJ2-7	TRBV4-3	-	TGCGCCAGCAGCTACGGCACAGGCTCCTACGAGCAGTACTTC	CASSYGTGSYEQYF
-	TRBJ2-1	TRBV6-5	-	TGTGCCAGCAGTACGACAGGTGTGGGCTACAATGAGCAGTTCTTC	CASSTTGVGYNEQFF
TRBD1	TRBJ2-7	TRBV4-1	once	TGCGCCAGCAGCCAAGCAATGGTGTCGGTACAGGGGATCTACGAGCAGTACTTC	CASSQAMVSVQGIYEQYF
TRBD1	TRBJ1-2	TRBV19	-	TGTGCCAGTAGGAATCGGGACAGAGGGTTTAGCCATTATGGCTACACCTTC	CASRNRDRGFSHYGYTF
-	TRBJ1-4	TRBV4-2	-	TGTGCCAGCAGCCAAGGGGAGGGAGAAAAACTGTTTTTT	CASSQGEGEKLFF
TRBD1	TRBJ2-2	TRBV6-5	-	TGTGCCAGCAGGCGGACAGGGGGGAACACCGGGGAGCTGTTTTTT	CASRRTGGNTGELFF
-	TRBJ1-1	TRBV9	once	TGTGCCAGCAGCGTTTCAGGACAAGGAGCTGAAGCTTTCTTT	CASSVSGQGAEAFF
-	TRBJ1-5	TRBV25-1	-	TGTGCCAGCAGTGAACAGAGGTCACCCAATCAGCCCCAGCATTTT	CASSEQRSPNQPQHF
-	TRBJ2-2	TRBV9	few	TGTGCCAGCAGTTCCTTGAACACCGGGGAGCTGTTTTTT	CASSSLNTGELFF
TRBD2	TRBJ2-1	TRBV2	-	TGTGCCAGCACGGGTAGCGGGAGACTGAATGAGCAGTTCTTC	CASTGSGRLNEQFF
-	TRBJ2-5	TRBV7-9	-	TGTGCCAGCAGCTTACTCCGGCAGGGTGGAGAGACCCAGTACTTC	CASSLLRQGGETQYF
-	TRBJ1-1	TRBV18	-	TGTGCCAGCTCACTAAAGACAGGCGGGAACACTGAAGCTTTCTTT	CASSLKTGGNTEAFF
-	TRBJ1-3	TRBV10-1	-	TGCGCCAGCAGTGAAACAGGCCGCTCTGGAAACACCATATATTTT	CASSETGRSGNTIYF
-	TRBJ2-1	TRBV28	-	TGTGCCAGCAGCCTCCCCAGGAATGAGCAGTTCTTC	CASSLPRNEQFF
-	TRBJ2-7	TRBV18	-	TGTGCCAGCTCACCAGGGGCGTACCCCTACGAGCAGTACTTC	CASSPGAYPYEQYF
-	TRBJ2-6	TRBV5-1	once	TGCGCCAGCACCACAGCAAGAACTGGGGCCAACGTCCTGACTTTC	CASTTARTGANVLTF
TRBD2	TRBJ2-1	TRBV7-8	-	TGTGCCAGCAGCTTAGGGGGGTTTAGCGGGACCAATGAGCAGTTCTTC	CASSLGGFSGTNEQFF
-	TRBJ2-1	TRBV28	-	TGTGCCAGCAGTTTCCAGGGGAACTCCTACAATGAGCAGTTCTTC	CASSFQGNSYNEQFF
-	TRBJ2-7	TRBV28	few	TGTGCCAGCAGTTCTCCCCTTCTAACAGGTACTTTTAATTACGAGCAGTACTTC	CASSSPLLTGTFNYEQYF
TRBD1	TRBJ1-2	TRBV6-1	few	TGTGCCAGCAGTGACGAGGACAGGGGCCCCTTTTTTGCTTATGGCTACACCTTC	CASSDEDRGPFFAYGYTF
TRBD2	TRBJ2-2	TRBV30	-	TGTGCCTGGAGTACCTTGGGTAGCGGGAGACATGACACCGGGGAGCTGTTTTTT	CAWSTLGSGRHDTGELFF
-	TRBJ2-7	TRBV27	-	TGTGCCAGCAGTTTAATACGCAGTCCCTACGAGCAGTACTTC	CASSLIRSPYEQYF
-	TRBJ2-1	TRBV19	-	TGTGCCAGTAGTTCCAGACTTGGGGCCAATGAGCAGTTCTTC	CASSSRLGANEQFF
-	TRBJ2-6	TRBV19	-	TGTGCCAGTACCTCCCCCCTCAGGTCCTCTGGGGCCAACGTCCTGACTTTC	CASTSPLRSSGANVLTF
-	TRBJ2-1	TRBV10-3	-	TGTGCCATCAGTGAGTCGTCAGAACGAGAGCAGTTCTTC	CAISESSEREQFF
-	TRBJ2-1	TRBV11-2	-	TGTGCCAGCAGCTTAGCAGGGTTTGGGCAGAACCACAATGAGCAGTTCTTC	CASSLAGFGQNHNEQFF
-	TRBJ1-3	TRBV19	-	TGTGCCAGTAGTATCGGCAGGGGAAGAGAAAACACCATATATTTT	CASSIGRGRENTIYF